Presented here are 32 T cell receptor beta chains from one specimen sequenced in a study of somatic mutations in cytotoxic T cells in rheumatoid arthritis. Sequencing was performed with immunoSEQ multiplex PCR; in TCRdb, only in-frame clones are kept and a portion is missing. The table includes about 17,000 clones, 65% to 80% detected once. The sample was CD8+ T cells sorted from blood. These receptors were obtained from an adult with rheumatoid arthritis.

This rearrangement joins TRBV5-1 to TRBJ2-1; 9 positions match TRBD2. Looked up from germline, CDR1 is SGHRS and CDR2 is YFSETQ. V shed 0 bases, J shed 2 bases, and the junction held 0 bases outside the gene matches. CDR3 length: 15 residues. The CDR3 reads CASSLGLAAYNEQFF. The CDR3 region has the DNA TGCGCCAGCAGCTTGGGACTAGCGGCCTACAATGAGCAGTTCTTC.

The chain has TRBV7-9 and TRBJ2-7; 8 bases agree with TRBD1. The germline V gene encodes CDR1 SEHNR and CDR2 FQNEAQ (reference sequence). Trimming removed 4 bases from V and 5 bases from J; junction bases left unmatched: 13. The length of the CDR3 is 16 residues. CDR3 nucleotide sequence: TGTGCCAGCAGCTCGCCCCTCAGGGACAGGATCAACGAGCAGTACTTC. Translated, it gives CASSSPLRDRINEQYF.

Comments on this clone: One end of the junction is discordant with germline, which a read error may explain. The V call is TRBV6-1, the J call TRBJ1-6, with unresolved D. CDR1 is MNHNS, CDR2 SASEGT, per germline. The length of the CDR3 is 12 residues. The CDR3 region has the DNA TGTGCCAGCAGTGAAATTTCGTGGCAGCACTTCTTT. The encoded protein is CASSEISWQHFF.

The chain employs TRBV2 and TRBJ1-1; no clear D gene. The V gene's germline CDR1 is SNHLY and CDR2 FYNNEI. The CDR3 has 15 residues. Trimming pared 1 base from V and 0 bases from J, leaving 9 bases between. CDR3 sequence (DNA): TGTGCCAGCAGTGAAGTCCGGGGTATGAACACTGAAGCTTTCTTT. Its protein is CASSEVRGMNTEAFF.

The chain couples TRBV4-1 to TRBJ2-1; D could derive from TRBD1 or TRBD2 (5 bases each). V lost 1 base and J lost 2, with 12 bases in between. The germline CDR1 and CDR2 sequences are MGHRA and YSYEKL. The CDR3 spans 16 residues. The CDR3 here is CASSQARGLPYNEQFF. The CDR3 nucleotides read TGCGCCAGCAGCCAAGCGAGGGGCCTACCCTACAATGAGCAGTTCTTC.

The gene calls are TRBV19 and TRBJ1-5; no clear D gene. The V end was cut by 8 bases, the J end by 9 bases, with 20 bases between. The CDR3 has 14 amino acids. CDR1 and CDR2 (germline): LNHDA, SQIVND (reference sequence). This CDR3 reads CASVLDTFFRPQHF. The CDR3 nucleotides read TGTGCCAGTGTATTAGACACCTTTTTTCGGCCCCAGCATTTT.

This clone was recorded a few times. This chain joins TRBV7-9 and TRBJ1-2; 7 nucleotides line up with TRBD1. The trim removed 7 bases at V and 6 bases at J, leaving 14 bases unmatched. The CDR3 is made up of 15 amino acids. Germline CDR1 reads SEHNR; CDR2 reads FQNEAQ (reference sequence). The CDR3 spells CASTLLGITGDGYTF. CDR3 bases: TGTGCCAGCACCCTCCTGGGTATAACAGGGGATGGCTACACCTTC.

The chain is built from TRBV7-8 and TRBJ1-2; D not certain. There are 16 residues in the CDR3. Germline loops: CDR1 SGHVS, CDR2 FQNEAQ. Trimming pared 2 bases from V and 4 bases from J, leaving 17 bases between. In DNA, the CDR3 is TGTGCCAGCAGCTTACCCAGGACGGCGGCGGTCTATGGCTACACCTTC. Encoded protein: CASSLPRTAAVYGYTF.

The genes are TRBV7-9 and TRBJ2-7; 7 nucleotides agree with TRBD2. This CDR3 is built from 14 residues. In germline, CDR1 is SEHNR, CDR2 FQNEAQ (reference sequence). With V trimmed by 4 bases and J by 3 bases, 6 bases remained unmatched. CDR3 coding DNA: TGTGCCAGCAGCTGGGACTACTCACGCTACGAGCAGTACTTC. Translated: CASSWDYSRYEQYF. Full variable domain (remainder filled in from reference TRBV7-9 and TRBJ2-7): DTGVSQNPRHKITKRGQNVTFRCDPISEHNRLYWYRQTLGQGPEFLTYFQNEAQLEKSRLLSDRFSAERPKGSFSTLEIQRTEQGDSAMYLCASSWDYSRYEQYFGPGTRLTVT.

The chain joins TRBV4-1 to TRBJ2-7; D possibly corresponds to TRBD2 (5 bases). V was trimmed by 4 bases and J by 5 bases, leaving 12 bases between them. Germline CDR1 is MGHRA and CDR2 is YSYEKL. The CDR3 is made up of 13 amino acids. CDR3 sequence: CASSRWGDDEQYF. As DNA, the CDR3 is TGCGCCAGCAGCCGGTGGGGAGACGACGAGCAGTACTTC.

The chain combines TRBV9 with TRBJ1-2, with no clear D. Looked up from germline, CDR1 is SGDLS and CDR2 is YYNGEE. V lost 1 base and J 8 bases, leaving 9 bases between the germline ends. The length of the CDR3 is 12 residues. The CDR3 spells CASSVNSVGYTF. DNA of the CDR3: TGTGCCAGCAGCGTAAATTCAGTGGGCTACACCTTC.

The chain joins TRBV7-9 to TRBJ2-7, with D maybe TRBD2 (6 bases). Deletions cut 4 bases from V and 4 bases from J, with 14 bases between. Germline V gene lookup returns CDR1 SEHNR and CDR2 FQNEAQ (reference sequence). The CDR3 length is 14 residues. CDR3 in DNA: TGTGCCAGCAGCTCCGTGGCGGGGAGATACGAGCAGTACTTC. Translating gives CASSSVAGRYEQYF.

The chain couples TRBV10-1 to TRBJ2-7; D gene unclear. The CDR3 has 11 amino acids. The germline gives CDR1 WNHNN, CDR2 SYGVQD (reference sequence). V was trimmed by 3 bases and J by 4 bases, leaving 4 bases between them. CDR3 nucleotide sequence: TGCGCCAGCAGTGATCAGTACGAGCAGTACTTC. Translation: CASSDQYEQYF.

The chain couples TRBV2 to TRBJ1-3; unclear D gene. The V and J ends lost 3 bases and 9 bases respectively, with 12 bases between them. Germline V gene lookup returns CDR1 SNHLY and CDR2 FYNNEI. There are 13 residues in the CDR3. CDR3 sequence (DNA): TGTGCCAGCAGTGAGGCTCGCCGGGGCACCATATATTTT. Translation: CASSEARRGTIYF.

In nucleotides, the CDR3 is TGTGCCAGCAGCCACCACCTAGCGGGGGGCACAGATACGCAGTATTTT. It specifies CASSHHLAGGTDTQYF. The chain joins TRBV14 to TRBJ2-3, with 10 bases identical to TRBD2. V dropped 3 bases and J dropped 1; count of bases not matched to a gene: 4. From germline, CDR1 is SGHDN and CDR2 FVKESK. CDR3 length equals 16 residues.

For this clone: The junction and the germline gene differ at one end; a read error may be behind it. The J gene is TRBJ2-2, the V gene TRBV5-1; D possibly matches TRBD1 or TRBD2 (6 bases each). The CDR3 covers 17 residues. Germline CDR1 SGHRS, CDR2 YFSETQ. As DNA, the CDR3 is TGCGCCAGCAGCCCAAAACCCCAAGGGGGGAACGCCGGGGAGCTGTTTTTT. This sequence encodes CASSPKPQGGNAGELFF.

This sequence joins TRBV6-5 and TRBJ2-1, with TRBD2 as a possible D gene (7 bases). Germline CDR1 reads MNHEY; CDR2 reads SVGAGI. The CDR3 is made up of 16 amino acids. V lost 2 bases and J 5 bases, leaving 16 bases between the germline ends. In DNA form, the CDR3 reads TGTGCCAGCAGTTACGCGAGGGGGGGCGGGCACAATGAGCAGTTCTTC. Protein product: CASSYARGGGHNEQFF.

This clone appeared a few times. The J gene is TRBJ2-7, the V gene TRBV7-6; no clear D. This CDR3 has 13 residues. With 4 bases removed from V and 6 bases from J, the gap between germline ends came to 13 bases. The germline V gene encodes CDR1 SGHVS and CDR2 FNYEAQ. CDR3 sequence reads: CASSSVDWGEQYF. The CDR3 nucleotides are TGTGCCAGCAGCTCGGTCGACTGGGGCGAGCAGTACTTC.

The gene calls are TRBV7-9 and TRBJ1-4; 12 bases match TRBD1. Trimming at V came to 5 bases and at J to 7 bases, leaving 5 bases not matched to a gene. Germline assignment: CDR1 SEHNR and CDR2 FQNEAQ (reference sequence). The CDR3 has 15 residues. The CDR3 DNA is TGTGCCAGCAGCACGCCGGGACAGGGGGCTGAAAAACTGTTTTTT. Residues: CASSTPGQGAEKLFF. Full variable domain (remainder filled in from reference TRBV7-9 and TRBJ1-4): DTGVSQNPRHKITKRGQNVTFRCDPISEHNRLYWYRQTLGQGPEFLTYFQNEAQLEKSRLLSDRFSAERPKGSFSTLEIQRTEQGDSAMYLCASSTPGQGAEKLFFGSGTQLSVL.

The CDR3 region is CASRSERLTDTQYF. The CDR3 DNA reads TGTGCCAGCAGATCGGAACGACTCACAGATACGCAGTATTTT. This chain links TRBV7-6 with TRBJ2-3; D is uncertain. CDR3 length: 14 amino acids. Looked up from germline, CDR1 is SGHVS and CDR2 is FNYEAQ. Deletions cut 6 bases from V and 2 bases from J, with 12 bases between.

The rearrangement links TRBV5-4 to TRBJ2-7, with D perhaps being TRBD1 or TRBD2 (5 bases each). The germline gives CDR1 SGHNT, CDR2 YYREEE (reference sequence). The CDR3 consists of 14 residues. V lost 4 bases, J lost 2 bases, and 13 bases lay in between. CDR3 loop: CASSPAGTPYEQYF. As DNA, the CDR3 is TGTGCCAGCAGCCCGGCCGGGACCCCCTACGAGCAGTACTTC.

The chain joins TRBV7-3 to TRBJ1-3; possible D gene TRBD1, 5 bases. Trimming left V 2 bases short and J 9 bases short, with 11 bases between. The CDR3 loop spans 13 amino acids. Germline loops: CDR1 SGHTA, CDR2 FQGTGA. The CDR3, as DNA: TGTGCCAGCAGCTTACGGGACCCGGGCACCATATATTTT. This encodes CASSLRDPGTIYF. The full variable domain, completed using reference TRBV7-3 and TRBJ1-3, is GAGVSQTPSNKVTEKGKYVELRCDPISGHTALYWYRQSLGQGPEFLIYFQGTGAADDSGLPNDRFFAVRPEGSVSTLKIQRTERGDSAVYLCASSLRDPGTIYFGEGSWLTVV.

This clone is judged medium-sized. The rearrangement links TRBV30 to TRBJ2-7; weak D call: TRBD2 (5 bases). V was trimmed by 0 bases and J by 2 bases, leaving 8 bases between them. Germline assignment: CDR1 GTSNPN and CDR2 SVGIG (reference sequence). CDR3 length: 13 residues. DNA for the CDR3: TGTGCCTGGAGTGTTGGAGGCACCTACGAGCAGTACTTC. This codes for CAWSVGGTYEQYF.

The CDR3 region has the DNA TGTGCCACCACGGGTAGGGACCGGTACGAGCAGTACTTC. Protein sequence: CATTGRDRYEQYF. The chain combines TRBV7-9 with TRBJ2-7; D might be TRBD1 or TRBD2, each matching 5 bases. The CDR3 contains 13 residues. Germline lookup yields CDR1 SEHNR and CDR2 FQNEAQ (reference sequence). V dropped 10 bases and J dropped 4 bases, with 17 bases sitting between them.

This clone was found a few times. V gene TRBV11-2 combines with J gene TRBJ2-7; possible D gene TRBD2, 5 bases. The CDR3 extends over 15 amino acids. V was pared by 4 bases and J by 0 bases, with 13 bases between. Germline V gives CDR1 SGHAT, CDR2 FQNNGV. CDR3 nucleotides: TGTGCCAGCAGCTCTTGGACTGCGAGCTCCTACGAGCAGTACTTC. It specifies CASSSWTASSYEQYF.

The CDR3 nucleotides read TGTGCCACCGCGGGGGGGCTCTCCTACGAGCAGTACTTC. Its translation is CATAGGLSYEQYF. The V call is TRBV10-3, the J call TRBJ2-7; 9 positions match TRBD2. V dropped 10 bases and J dropped 0; count of bases not matched to a gene: 4. The length of the CDR3 is 13 residues. Germline V gene sequence: CDR1 ENHRY, CDR2 SYGVKD.

The CDR3 nucleotides read TGTGCCAGCAGCCCGGTGGGGGATCAGCCCCAGCATTTT. It codes for CASSPVGDQPQHF. The chain joins TRBV7-9 to TRBJ1-5; a weak D match, TRBD1 (5 bases). The V end was cut by 5 bases, the J end by 5 bases, with 10 bases between. Per germline, CDR1 SEHNR and CDR2 FQNEAQ (reference sequence). This CDR3 contains 13 residues.

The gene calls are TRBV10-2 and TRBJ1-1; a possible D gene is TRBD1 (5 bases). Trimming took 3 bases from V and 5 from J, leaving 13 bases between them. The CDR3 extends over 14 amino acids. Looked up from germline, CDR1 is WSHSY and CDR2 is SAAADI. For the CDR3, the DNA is TGCGCCAGCAGTGACGCCGGGGGGGGAACTGAAGCTTTCTTT. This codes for CASSDAGGGTEAFF.

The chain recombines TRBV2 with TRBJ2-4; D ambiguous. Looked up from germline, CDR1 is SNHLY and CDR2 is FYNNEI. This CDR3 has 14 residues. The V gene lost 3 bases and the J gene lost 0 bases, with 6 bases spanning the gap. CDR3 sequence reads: CASSERIAKNIQYF. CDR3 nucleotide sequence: TGTGCCAGCAGTGAGCGGATAGCCAAAAACATTCAGTACTTC.

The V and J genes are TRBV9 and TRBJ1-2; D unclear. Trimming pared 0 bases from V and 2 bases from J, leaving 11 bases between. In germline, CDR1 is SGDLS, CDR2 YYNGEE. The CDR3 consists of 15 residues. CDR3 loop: CASSVEGETNYGYTF. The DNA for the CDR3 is TGTGCCAGCAGCGTAGAGGGAGAGACCAACTATGGCTACACCTTC.

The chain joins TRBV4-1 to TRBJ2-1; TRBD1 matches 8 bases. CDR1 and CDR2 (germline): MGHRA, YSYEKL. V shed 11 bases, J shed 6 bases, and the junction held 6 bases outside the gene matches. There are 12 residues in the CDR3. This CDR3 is CAVKTGANEQFF. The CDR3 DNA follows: TGCGCCGTCAAGACAGGGGCCAATGAGCAGTTCTTC.

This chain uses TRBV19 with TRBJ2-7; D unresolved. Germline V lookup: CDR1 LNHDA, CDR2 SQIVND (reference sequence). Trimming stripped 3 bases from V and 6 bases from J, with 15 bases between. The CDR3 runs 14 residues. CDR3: CASSMGTPQAEQYF. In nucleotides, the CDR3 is TGTGCCAGTAGTATGGGAACACCCCAAGCCGAGCAGTACTTC. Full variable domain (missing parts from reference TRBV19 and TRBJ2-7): DGGITQSPKYLFRKEGQNVTLSCEQNLNHDAMYWYRQDPGQGLRLIYYSQIVNDFQKGDIAEGYSVSREKKESFPLTVTSAQKNPTAFYLCASSMGTPQAEQYFGPGTRLTVT.